This TCR beta chain was recorded in a study of T cell clones after liver transplantation. Study background: Post-transplant blood was tracked for graft-donor-reactive T cell clones identified in a pre-transplant mixed lymphocyte reaction. Until 12-24 months post-transplant, subjects got standard immunosuppression and no induction. At least one year of complete immunosuppression withdrawal without enzymes over twice normal defined tolerance.

The germline V gene has CDR1 SGHDT and CDR2 YYEEEE. The CDR3 sequence is 14 residues long. V was clipped by 6 bases and J by 4 bases, with 16 bases between them. Generated by immunoSEQ multiplex PCR, the TCRdb table keeps only in-frame clones and is missing some. The data hold roughly 74,000 clones, with 75% to 90% observed a single time. This receptor was taken from a human donor who received a liver transplant. The rearrangement uses TRBV5-6 and TRBJ1-2; D is uncertain. Source: CD4+ T cells from blood, taken before liver transplant. The CDR3 DNA follows: TGTGCCAGCAATTTGGTAGGCGTAGGCTATGGCTACACCTTC. Protein: CASNLVGVGYGYTF.